What follows is one T cell receptor (beta chain) and its context. This sample is drawn from a study of technical replicates of blood from a handful of donors. There are 13 residues in the CDR3. Germline CDR1 and CDR2: MGHDK and SYGVNS. V dropped 4 bases and J dropped 11 bases, with 17 bases sitting between them. Data came from immunoSEQ multiplex PCR; TCRdb stores just in-frame clones and leaves some out. The sample shows 55,000 to 85,000 clones, approximately 96% of them seen only once. The sample taken for sequencing was T cells isolated from PBMCs. This clonotype originated in a human donor in good health. V is TRBV25-1 and J is TRBJ1-1; D not certain. The CDR3 nucleotides read TGTGCCAGCAGTGGAACCCTAGAAGGTGAGGCTTTCTTT. It encodes CASSGTLEGEAFF. The whole variable domain, remainder taken from reference TRBV25-1 and TRBJ1-1, is EADIYQTPRYLVIGTGKKITLECSQTMGHDKMYWYQQDPGMELHLIHYSYGVNSTEKGDLSSESTVSRIRTEHFPLTLESARPSHTSQYLCASSGTLEGEAFFGQGTRLTVV.